This TCR beta chain was identified during a study of T cell responses to AZD1222 COVID-19 vaccine. Measured with immunoSEQ multiplex PCR; TCRdb has only the in-frame clones, and not every one. Of some 90,000 clones in the sample, more than 75% are singletons; the top ten hold less than 5.5%. Notes on this clone: Its antigen is as yet unknown.

Findings of the study overall: Clonal diversity may have been underestimated in mostly white British donors. All repertoire sampling was performed exclusively after the peak T cell response. Seropositive AZD1222 recipients at baseline numbered only five or six.

This clonotype originated in an adult in good health. Sequencing was performed on peripheral blood, taken on day 0 of MenACWY control vaccination.

The CDR3 spells CASSSTRLGAEAFF. The CDR3 DNA is TGTGCCAGCAGCTCTACACGGTTGGGGGCTGAAGCTTTCTTT. The genes are TRBV11-2 and TRBJ1-1, with a weak D call TRBD1 (5 bases). Germline CDR1 SGHAT, CDR2 FQNNGV. V was pared by 4 bases and J by 6 bases, with 15 bases between. This CDR3 is built from 14 residues.